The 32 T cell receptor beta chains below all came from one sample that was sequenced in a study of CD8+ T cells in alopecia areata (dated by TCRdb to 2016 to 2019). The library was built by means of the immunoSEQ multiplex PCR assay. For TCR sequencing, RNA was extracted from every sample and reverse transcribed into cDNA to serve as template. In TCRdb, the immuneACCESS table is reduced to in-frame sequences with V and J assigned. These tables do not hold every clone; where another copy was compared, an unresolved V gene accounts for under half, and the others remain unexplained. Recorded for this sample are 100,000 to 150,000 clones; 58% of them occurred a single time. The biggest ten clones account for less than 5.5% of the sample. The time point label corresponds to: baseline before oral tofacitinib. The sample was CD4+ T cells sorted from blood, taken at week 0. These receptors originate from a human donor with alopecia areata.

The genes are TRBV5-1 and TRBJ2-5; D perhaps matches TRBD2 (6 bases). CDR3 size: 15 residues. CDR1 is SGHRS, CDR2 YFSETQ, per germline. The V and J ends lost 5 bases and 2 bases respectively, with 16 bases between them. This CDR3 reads CASRVRSGGQETQYF. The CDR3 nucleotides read TGCGCCAGCAGGGTGAGAAGCGGAGGGCAAGAGACCCAGTACTTC.

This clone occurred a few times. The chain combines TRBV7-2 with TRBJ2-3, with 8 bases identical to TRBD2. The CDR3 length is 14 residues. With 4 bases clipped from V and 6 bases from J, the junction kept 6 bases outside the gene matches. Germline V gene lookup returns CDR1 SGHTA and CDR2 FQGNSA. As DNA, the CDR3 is TGTGCCAGCAGCTCCAGCGGGGGTCGTGATACGCAGTATTTT. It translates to CASSSSGGRDTQYF.

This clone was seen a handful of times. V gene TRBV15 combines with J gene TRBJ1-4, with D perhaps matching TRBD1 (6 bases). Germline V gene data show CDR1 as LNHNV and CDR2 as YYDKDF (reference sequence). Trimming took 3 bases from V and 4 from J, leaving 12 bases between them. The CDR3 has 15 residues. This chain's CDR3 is CATSREQGDNEKLFF. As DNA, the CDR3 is TGTGCCACCAGCAGGGAACAGGGAGATAATGAAAAACTGTTTTTT.

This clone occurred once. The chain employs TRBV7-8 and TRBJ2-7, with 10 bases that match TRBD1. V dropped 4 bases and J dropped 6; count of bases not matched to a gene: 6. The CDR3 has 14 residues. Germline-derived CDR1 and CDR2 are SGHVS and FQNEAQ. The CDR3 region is CASSSKTGGREQYF. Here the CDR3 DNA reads TGTGCCAGCAGCTCGAAGACAGGGGGCCGCGAGCAGTACTTC.

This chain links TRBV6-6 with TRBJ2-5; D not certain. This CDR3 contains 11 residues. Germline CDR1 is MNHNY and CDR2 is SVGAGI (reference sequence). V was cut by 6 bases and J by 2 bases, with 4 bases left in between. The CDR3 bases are TGTGCCAGCAGCTATCAAGAGACCCAGTACTTC. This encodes CASSYQETQYF.

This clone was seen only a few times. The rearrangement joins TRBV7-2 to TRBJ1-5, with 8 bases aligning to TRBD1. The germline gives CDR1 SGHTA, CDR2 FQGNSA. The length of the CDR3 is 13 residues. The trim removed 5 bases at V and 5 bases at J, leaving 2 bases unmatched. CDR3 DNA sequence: TGTGCCAGCAGCAACAGGGGGGATCAGCCCCAGCATTTT. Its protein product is CASSNRGDQPQHF.

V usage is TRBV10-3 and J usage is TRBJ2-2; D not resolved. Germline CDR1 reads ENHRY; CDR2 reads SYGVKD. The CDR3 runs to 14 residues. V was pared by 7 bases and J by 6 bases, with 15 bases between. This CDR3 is CAIKAREDPGELFF. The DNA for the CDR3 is TGTGCCATCAAGGCAAGGGAAGATCCCGGGGAGCTGTTTTTT.

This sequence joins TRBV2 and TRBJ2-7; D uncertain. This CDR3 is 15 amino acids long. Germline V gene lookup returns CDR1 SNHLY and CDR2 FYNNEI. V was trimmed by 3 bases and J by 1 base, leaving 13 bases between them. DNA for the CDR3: TGTGCCAGCAGTGACAGCTTATTCTTGTCCTACGAGCAGTACTTC. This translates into CASSDSLFLSYEQYF. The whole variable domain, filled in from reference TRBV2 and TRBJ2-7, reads EPEVTQTPSHQVTQMGQEVILRCVPISNHLYFYWYRQILGQKVEFLVSFYNNEISEKSEIFDDQFSVERPDGSNFTLKIRSTKLEDSAMYFCASSDSLFLSYEQYFGPGTRLTVT.

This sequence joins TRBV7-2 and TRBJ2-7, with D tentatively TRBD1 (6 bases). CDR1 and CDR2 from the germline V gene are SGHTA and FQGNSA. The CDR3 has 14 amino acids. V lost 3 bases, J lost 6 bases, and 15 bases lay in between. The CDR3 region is CASSFMGDNPEQYF. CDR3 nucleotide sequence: TGTGCCAGCAGCTTCATGGGGGACAATCCCGAGCAGTACTTC.

CDR3 bases: TGTGCCACCTCACCATCTCAGACAGGTTCGCGAGATACGCAGTATTTT. It specifies CATSPSQTGSRDTQYF. The chain joins TRBV19 to TRBJ2-3; possible D gene TRBD1, 6 bases. This CDR3 is 16 amino acids long. Trimming removed 10 bases at V and 5 bases at J, with 25 bases between. Germline V lookup: CDR1 LNHDA, CDR2 SQIVND (reference sequence).

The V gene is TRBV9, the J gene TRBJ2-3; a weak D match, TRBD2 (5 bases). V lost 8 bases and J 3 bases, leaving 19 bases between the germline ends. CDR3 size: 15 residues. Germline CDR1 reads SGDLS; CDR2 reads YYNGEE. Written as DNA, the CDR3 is TGTGCCAGTTCCACTAGGGCGGGTACGACAGATACGCAGTATTTT. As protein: CASSTRAGTTDTQYF. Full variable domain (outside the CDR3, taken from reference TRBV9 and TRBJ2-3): DSGVTQTPKHLITATGQRVTLRCSPRSGDLSVYWYQQSLDQGLQFLIQYYNGEERAKGNILERFSAQQFPDLHSELNLSSLELGDSALYFCASSTRAGTTDTQYFGPGTRLTVL.

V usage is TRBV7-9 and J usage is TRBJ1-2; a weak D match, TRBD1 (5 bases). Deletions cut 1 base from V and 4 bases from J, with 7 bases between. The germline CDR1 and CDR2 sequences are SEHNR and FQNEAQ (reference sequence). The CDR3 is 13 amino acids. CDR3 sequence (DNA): TGTGCCAGCAGCTTAGTACAGGTCTATGGCTACACCTTC. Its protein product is CASSLVQVYGYTF. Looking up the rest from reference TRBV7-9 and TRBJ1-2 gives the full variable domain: DTGVSQNPRHKITKRGQNVTFRCDPISEHNRLYWYRQTLGQGPEFLTYFQNEAQLEKSRLLSDRFSAERPKGSFSTLEIQRTEQGDSAMYLCASSLVQVYGYTFGSGTRLTVV.

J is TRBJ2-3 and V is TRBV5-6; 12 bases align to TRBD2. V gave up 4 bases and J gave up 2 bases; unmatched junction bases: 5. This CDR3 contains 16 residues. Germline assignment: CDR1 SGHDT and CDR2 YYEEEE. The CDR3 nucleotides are TGTGCCAGCAGCGTACTAGCGGGAGGATCCACAGATACGCAGTATTTT. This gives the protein CASSVLAGGSTDTQYF.

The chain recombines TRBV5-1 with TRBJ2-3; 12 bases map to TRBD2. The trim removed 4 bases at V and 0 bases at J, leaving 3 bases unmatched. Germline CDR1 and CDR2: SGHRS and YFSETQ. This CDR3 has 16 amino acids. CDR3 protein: CASSAGTSGSTDTQYF. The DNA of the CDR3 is TGCGCCAGCAGCGCCGGGACTAGCGGGAGCACAGATACGCAGTATTTT.

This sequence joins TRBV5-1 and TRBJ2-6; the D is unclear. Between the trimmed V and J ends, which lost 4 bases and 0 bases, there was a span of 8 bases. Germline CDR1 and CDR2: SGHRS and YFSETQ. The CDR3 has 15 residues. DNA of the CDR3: TGCGCCAGCAGCATACAAGCCTCTGGGGCCAACGTCCTGACTTTC. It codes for CASSIQASGANVLTF.

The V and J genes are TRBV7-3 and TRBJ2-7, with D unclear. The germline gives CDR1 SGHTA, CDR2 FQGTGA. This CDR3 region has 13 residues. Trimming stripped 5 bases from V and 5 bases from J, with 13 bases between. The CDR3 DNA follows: TGTGCCAGCAGCGTTTCCCCGGGTGACGAGCAGTACTTC. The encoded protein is CASSVSPGDEQYF. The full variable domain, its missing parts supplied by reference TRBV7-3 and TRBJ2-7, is GAGVSQTPSNKVTEKGKYVELRCDPISGHTALYWYRQSLGQGPEFLIYFQGTGAADDSGLPNDRFFAVRPEGSVSTLKIQRTERGDSAVYLCASSVSPGDEQYFGPGTRLTVT.

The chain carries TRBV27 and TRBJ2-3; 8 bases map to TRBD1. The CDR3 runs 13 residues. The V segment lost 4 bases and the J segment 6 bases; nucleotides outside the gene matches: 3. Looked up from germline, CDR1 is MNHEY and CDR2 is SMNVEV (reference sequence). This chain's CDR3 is CASSSRDRDTQYF. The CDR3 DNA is TGTGCCAGCAGTTCCCGGGACAGGGATACGCAGTATTTT.

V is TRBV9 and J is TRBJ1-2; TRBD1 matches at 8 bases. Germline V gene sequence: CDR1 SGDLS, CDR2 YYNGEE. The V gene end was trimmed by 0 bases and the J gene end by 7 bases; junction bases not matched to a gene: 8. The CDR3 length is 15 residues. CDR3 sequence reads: CASSVADRGWGGYTF. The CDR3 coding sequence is TGTGCCAGCAGCGTAGCAGACAGGGGCTGGGGTGGCTACACCTTC. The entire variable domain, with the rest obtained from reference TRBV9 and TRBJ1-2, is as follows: DSGVTQTPKHLITATGQRVTLRCSPRSGDLSVYWYQQSLDQGLQFLIQYYNGEERAKGNILERFSAQQFPDLHSELNLSSLELGDSALYFCASSVADRGWGGYTFGSGTRLTVV.

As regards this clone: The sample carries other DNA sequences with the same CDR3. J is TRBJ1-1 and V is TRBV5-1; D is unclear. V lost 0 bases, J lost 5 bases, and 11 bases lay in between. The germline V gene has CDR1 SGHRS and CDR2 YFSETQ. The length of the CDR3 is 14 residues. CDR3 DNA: TGCGCCAGCAGCTTGGTCGCGGGAGGGACTGAAGCTTTCTTT. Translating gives CASSLVAGGTEAFF.

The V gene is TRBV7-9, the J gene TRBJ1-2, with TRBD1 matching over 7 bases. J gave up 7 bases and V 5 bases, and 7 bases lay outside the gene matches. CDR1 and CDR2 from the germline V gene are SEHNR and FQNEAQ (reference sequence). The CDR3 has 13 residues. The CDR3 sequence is CASSLRQGAGYTF. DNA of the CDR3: TGTGCCAGCAGCCTACGACAGGGCGCTGGCTACACCTTC.

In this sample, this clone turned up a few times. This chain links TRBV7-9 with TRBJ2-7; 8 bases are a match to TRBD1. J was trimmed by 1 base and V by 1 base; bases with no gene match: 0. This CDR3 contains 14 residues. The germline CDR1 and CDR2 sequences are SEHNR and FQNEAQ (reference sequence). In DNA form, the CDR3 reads TGTGCCAGCAGCTTAGGGACAGGGTCCTACGAGCAGTACTTC. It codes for CASSLGTGSYEQYF. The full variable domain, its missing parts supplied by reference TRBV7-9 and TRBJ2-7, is DTGVSQNPRHKITKRGQNVTFRCDPISEHNRLYWYRQTLGQGPEFLTYFQNEAQLEKSRLLSDRFSAERPKGSFSTLEIQRTEQGDSAMYLCASSLGTGSYEQYFGPGTRLTVT.

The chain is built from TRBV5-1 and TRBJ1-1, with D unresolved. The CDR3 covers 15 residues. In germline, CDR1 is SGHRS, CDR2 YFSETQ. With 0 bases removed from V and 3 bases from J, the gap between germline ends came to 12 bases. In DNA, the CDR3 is TGCGCCAGCAGCTTGGGAGTAGGAGGCGACACTGAAGCTTTCTTT. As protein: CASSLGVGGDTEAFF.

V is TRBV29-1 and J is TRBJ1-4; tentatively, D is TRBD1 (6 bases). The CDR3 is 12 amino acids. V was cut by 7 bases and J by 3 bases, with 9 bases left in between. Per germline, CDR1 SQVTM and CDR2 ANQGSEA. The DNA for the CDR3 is TGCAGCGGAACAGGGCCTAATGAAAAACTGTTTTTT. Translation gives CSGTGPNEKLFF. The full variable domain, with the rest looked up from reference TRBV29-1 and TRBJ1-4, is SAVISQKPSRDICQRGTSLTIQCQVDSQVTMMFWYRQQPGQSLTLIATANQGSEATYESGFVIDKFPISRPNLTFSTLTVSNMSPEDSSIYLCSGTGPNEKLFFGSGTQLSVL.

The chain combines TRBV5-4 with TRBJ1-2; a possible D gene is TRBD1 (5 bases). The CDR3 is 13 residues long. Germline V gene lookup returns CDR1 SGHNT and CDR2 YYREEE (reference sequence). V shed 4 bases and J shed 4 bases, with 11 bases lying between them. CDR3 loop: CASSVTGLYGYTF. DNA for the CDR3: TGTGCCAGCAGCGTTACAGGTCTCTATGGCTACACCTTC.

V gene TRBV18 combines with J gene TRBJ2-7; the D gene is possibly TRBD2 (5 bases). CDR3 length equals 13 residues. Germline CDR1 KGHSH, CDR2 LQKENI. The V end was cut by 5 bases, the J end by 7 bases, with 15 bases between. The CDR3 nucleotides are TGTGCCAGCTCAAACGGGCCCACGGGAGAGCAGTACTTC. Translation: CASSNGPTGEQYF. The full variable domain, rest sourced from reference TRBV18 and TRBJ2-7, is NAGVMQNPRHLVRRRGQEARLRCSPMKGHSHVYWYRQLPEEGLKFMVYLQKENIIDESGMPKERFSAEFPKEGPSILRIQQVVRGDSAAYFCASSNGPTGEQYFGPGTRLTVT.

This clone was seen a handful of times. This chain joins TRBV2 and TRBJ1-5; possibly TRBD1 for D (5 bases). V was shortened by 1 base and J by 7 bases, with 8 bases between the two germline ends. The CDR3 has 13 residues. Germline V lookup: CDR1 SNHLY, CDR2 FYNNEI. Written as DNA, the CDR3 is TGTGCCAGCAGTGAAGGACAGACCCAGCCCCAGCATTTT. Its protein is CASSEGQTQPQHF.

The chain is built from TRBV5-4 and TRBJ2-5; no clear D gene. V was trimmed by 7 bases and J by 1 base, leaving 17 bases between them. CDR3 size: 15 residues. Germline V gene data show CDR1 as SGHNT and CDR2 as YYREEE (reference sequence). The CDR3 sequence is CASVERVGFQETQYF. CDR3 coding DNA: TGTGCCAGCGTCGAGAGAGTTGGCTTCCAAGAGACCCAGTACTTC.

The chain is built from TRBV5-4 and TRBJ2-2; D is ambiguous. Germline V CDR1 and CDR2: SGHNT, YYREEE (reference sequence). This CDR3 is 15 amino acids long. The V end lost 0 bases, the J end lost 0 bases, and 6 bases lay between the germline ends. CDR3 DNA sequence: TGTGCCAGCAGCTTGGACAGCGCGAACACCGGGGAGCTGTTTTTT. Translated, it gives CASSLDSANTGELFF.

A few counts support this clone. CDR3 sequence: CSAMKGNEKLFF. DNA of the CDR3: TGCAGTGCGATGAAAGGAAATGAAAAACTGTTTTTT. V usage is TRBV29-1 and J usage is TRBJ1-4, with D unclear. The CDR3 runs 12 residues. From germline, CDR1 is SQVTM and CDR2 ANQGSEA.

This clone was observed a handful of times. The CDR3 nucleotides are TGTGCCAGCAGCTCAGGGGTTCCGGTCCCCAATGAGCAGTTCTTC. Its translation: CASSSGVPVPNEQFF. The V call is TRBV7-9, the J call TRBJ2-1; possibly TRBD1 for D (6 bases). V lost 4 bases, J lost 6 bases, and 16 bases lay in between. There are 15 residues in the CDR3. Germline-derived CDR1 and CDR2 are SEHNR and FQNEAQ (reference sequence).

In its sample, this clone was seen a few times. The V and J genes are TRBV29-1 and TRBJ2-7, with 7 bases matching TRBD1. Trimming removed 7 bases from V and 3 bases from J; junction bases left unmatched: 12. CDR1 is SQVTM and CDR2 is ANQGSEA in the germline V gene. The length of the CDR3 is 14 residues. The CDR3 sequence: CSAKRSGQIYEQYF. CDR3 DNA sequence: TGCAGCGCTAAGAGGTCGGGACAGATCTACGAGCAGTACTTC.

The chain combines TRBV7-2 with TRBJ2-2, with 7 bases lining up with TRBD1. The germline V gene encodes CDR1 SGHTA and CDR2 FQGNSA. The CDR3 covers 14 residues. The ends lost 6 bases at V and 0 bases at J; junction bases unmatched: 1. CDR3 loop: CASRGTANTGELFF. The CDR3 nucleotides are TGTGCCAGCAGGGGGACAGCGAACACCGGGGAGCTGTTTTTT.